Included here is one T cell receptor (beta chain) sequence, with context. Its antigen target is currently unknown. Base qualities are not recorded, but no much larger clone differs from it by a single base. These data come from a study of cytomegalovirus exposure and HLA in healthy donors (dated by TCRdb to the late 2010s). Broadly, across the study: An earlier analysis of approximately 640 of the donors reported 250 to 350 Gb of sequence data and 100 million to 130 million unique TCR beta sequences from about 179 million T cells. Around 330 gigabases of sequencing data and approximately 91 million unique TCR sequences made up an early release that covered some 640 HLA-typed donors. Among the roughly 410 genotyped donors, around 81% belonged to the genetic ancestry cluster associated with self-reported Caucasian donors. The study was designed to test whether signatures of past pathogen exposure could be identified by cataloging public T cell receptors. Using immunosequencing, the study profiled T cell repertoires from approximately 700 subjects and related those repertoires to cytomegalovirus serostatus. In addition to the first cohort of 666 subjects, a separate validation cohort of approximately 120 different subjects was used. The study combined high-throughput TCR immunosequencing, statistical association of individual TCRs with disease status, and machine learning to predict cytomegalovirus infection status. A later analysis re-examined previously published TCR beta repertoires from roughly 720 donors and added high-resolution HLA genotyping to investigate patterns of TCR occurrence. The later analysis used no new phenotypic data to find candidate immune exposures, relying instead on TCR beta sequences and their occurrence across donors. An earlier analysis of roughly 600 of the donors used high-throughput TCR beta sequencing to judge whether each TCR beta V gene segment behaved as functional or pseudogenic. Donor age, sex, ethnicity and CMV serostatus were compiled together with the repertoire data. A later genetic analysis took genome-wide SNP genotypes for about 55% of the roughly 700 donors and used that subset as a discovery cohort. Every repertoire in the discovery cohort had been generated on one and the same sequencing platform. Both class I and class II loci were covered by HLA typing, at four-digit resolution. Typing coverage varied by locus: 629-630 donors for A, B, C, DRB1 and DQB1; approximately 500 for DQA1; more than 600 for DPA1; some 470 for DPB1. Roughly five DR-DQ haplotypes were treated as single units for association and clustering because of strong linkage in the cohort. On average, roughly 240,000 unique TCR beta nucleotide sequences were sequenced per donor among about 400 genotyped donors of the cohort, with about 19% of those sequences being non-productive.

The CDR1 and CDR2 encoded by the germline V gene are SGHVS and FNYEAQ. The CDR3, cysteine through phenylalanine, is 14 amino acids long. Only the CDR3 part of the read is kept: 42 bases, read in frame from the first base. The germline V and J ends show losses of 4 bases and 6 bases respectively, and no gene match explains 7 bases of the junction. Paper-wide results and their limitations: Assigning TCR associations to individual alleles was difficult when HLA alleles, especially DR and DQ, strongly co-occurred. A later analysis reported that several top co-occurrence clusters appeared linked to parvovirus B19, influenza, CMV and Epstein-Barr virus. Specific HLA alleles were associated with some 15,000 TCR beta sequences at a false discovery rate of 0.05 in a later analysis. The earlier analysis of 587 of the donors excluded fewer than 20 rarely observed V segments, including chromosome 9 orphons, because counts were too low. In a later genetic analysis, fewer N-insertions in productive TCRs were reported among donors in an Asian-associated ancestry cluster than the approximately 670-donor mean. Some IMGT-functional V segments, including TRBV6-2 and TRBV6-3, could not be told apart with the 87-base-pair reads, so those segments were excluded. Compared with equally common non-associated chains, HLA-associated TCR beta chains in a later analysis were more clonally expanded and had lower generation probabilities. The only immune exposure information available for the cohort was CMV serostatus. Cytomegalovirus status was reported to be diagnosed by the classifier with high specificity and sensitivity in both the original and validation cohorts. Correlated functional status among segregating V segments might be attributable to linkage disequilibrium, but an unknown experimental factor could not be ruled out. V-gene and J-gene trimming of TCR beta chains was associated with a missense DCLRE1C variant in a later genetic analysis, and the association was replicated in an independent cohort. In the study, approximately 160 TCR beta chains were listed as associated with cytomegalovirus. Only TCR beta chains were sequenced in this cohort, and the absence of alpha or paired-chain data limited detectable features. Roughly uniform sequencing depth across donors was assumed in presence/absence analyses, although this assumption may not hold. It was suggested by the authors that the approach could potentially be generalized to other disease states and immunological phenotypes. Because HLA typing was unavailable for some donors at each locus, only the typed subset was used in association tests. A group of highly shared sequence variants was considered likely to be a technical artifact of the sequencing pipeline. Broadly in line with IMGT annotations, most TCR beta V segments showed up in productive rearrangements about 87% or about 30% of the time in an earlier analysis of a few hundred of the donors. In vitro tests confirmed that a few of the cytomegalovirus-associated TCR beta chains recognize cytomegalovirus antigens. In a later analysis, TCR association rates were found to vary across HLA loci, with the most associated TCRs seen for DRB1 alleles and the fewest for HLA-C alleles. While some public TCRs were present in many individuals, most TCR sequences turned up only very rarely across donors. A further reported finding was that TCR beta sequences accurately predicted the HLA-A and HLA-B alleles for most subjects in the first cohort. Most CMV-associated TCR beta chains appeared to be HLA-restricted in a later analysis, and the HLA associations seemed to be driven largely by CMV exposure.

The cohort comprised 670 or so healthy bone marrow donors. Cohort members were all nominally healthy when sampled, although unrecorded immune exposures were likely present. The donor tested CMV seronegative and was one of the 352 seronegative cohort members. Every donor gave a peripheral blood sample, and the peripheral blood mononuclear cells from that sample were used for TCR beta sequencing. Genomic DNA extraction from the blood cell samples was performed with the Qiagen DNeasy Blood Extraction Kit. Libraries came from the immunoSEQ multiplex PCR assay. The multiplex PCR relied on a mix of 60 forward primers for TCR Vbeta segments and 13 reverse primers for TCR Jbeta segments. The CDR3 region of rearranged TCR beta genes was amplified from genomic DNA by a multiplex PCR assay. The amplified TCR beta libraries were sequenced on the Illumina HiSeq System as 87-base-pair reads. The authors' analysis ran thus. A later analysis tallied about 77 million unique TCR beta chains across the roughly 610 repertoires, and about 12 million of those chains were shared by two or more donors. Raw reads were error-corrected and collapsed into unique sequences by a nearest-neighbor algorithm in which closely related sequences were merged to remove PCR and sequencing errors. CDR3 sequences were aligned to IMGT reference sequences to assign V, D and J gene segments. For a sequence to be retained, a match of at least six nucleotides was required to both a V gene segment and a J gene segment. A rearrangement was called productive if the CDR3 had no stop codons and remained in frame with V and J, and every other rearrangement was called non-productive. CDR3 was defined by IMGT convention, running from the second conserved V-encoded cysteine to the conserved J-encoded phenylalanine. The earlier analysis of some 580 of the donors excluded any sequence lacking an unambiguous match to a single V gene segment. In an earlier analysis of some 590 of the donors, V segments were called functional above 56.7% productive rearrangements and were called segregating when the between-donor standard deviation exceeded 5%. A statistical classification framework was built for diagnosing cytomegalovirus status from the catalog of TCR beta chain sequences. V and J gene assignment, in a later analysis, came from comparing TCR nucleotide sequences with IMGT/GENE-DB human TR gene sequences. The TCRdist pipeline was used in a later analysis to assign CDR3 sequences and most-parsimonious VDJ recombination scenarios. In a later analysis, each TCR beta chain was defined by its CDR3 amino acid sequence together with its V-gene family, and reads without a unique V-gene family were excluded. As a way to deal with suspected cross-contamination and a sequencing artifact, a later analysis dropped 500 to 700 nucleotide sequences that were highly shared and had low generation probability. In a later analysis, a clonal expansion index was calculated for each public chain from normalized within-repertoire ranks of inferred template counts. In a later analysis, generation probabilities were computed with a VDJ recombination model fitted to out-of-frame rearrangements, and the resulting probabilities were checked against IGoR. In a later analysis, TCR-TCR, TCR-HLA and TCR-CMV co-occurrence was scored with hypergeometric tests, and a repertoire-size bias correction was applied to TCR pairs. In a later analysis, false discovery rates were estimated by permuting HLA or CMV assignments 20 times. A later analysis grouped co-occurring TCRs with DBSCAN, adding TCRdist sequence similarity when clustering within HLA-allele-positive subsets. Repertoires with fewer than 30,000 or more than 120,000 public chains, plus five repertoires with anomalous nucleotide sharing, were excluded from co-occurrence clustering. Entries here come from immuneACCESS through TCRdb and include only in-frame sequences with V and J called. Some clones fail to appear in such tables; in the studies checked, an unresolved V gene covers under half of the shortfall, and the cause of the remainder is unknown. Clone size and the V and J calls come from that table; the DNA yielded D and trimming. The sample includes about 60,000 clones, with over 75% observed a single time. The ten largest clonotypes hold about 1.5% of the sample.

This TCR was recovered from a man between 18 and 35 years old in good health and CMV-seronegative. Sequenced material: PBMCs. The chain was built from TRBV7-6 and TRBJ2-7; TRBD1 aligns with 9 central bases. The DNA sequence is given as TGTGCCAGCAGCTCCTGGGACAGGGACAGCGAGCAGTACTTC. This translates into CASSSWDRDSEQYF. Supplemented by the reference TRBV7-6 and TRBJ2-7 proteins around the CDR3, the complete variable domain is GAGVSQSPRYKVTKRGQDVALRCDPISGHVSLYWYRQALGQGPEFLTYFNYEAQQDKSGLPNDRFSAERPEGSISTLTIQRTEQRDSAMYRCASSSWDRDSEQYFGPGTRLTVT.